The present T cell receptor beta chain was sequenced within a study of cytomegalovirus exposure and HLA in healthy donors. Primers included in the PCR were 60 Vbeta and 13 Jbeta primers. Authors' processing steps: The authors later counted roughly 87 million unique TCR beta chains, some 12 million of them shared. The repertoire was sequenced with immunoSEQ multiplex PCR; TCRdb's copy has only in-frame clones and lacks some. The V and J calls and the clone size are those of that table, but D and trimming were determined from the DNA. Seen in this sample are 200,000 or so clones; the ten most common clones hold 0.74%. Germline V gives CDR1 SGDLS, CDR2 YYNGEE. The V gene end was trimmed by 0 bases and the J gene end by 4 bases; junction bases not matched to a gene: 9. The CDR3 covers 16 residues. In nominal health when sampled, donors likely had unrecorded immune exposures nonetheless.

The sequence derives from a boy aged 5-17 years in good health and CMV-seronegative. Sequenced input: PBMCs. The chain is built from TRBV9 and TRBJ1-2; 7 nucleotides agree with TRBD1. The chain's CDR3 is CASSVDRGGRRYGYTF. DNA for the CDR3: TGTGCCAGCAGCGTAGATCGAGGGGGCAGACGCTATGGCTACACCTTC.